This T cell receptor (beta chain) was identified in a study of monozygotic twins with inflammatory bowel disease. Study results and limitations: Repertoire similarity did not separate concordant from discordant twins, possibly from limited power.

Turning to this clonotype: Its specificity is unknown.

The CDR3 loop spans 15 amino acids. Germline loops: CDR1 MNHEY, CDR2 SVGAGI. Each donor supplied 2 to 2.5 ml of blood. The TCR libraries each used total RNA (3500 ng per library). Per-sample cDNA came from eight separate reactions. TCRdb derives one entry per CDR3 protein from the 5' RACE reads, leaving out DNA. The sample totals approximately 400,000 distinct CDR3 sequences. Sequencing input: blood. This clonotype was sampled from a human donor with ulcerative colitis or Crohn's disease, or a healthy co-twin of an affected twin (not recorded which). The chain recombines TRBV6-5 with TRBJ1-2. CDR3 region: CASSYSRSANYGYTF.